The 11 T cell receptor beta chains given below trace back to one sample, sequenced in a study of beta chain features in type 1 diabetes. Expressed TCRB transcripts were sequenced because the isolated RNA had all been reverse transcribed beforehand. Assay used: immunoSEQ multiplex PCR; TCRdb lists only in-frame clones, some missing. The table shows around 340,000 clones, with less than 20% occurring only once. The material sequenced was naive CD4+ T cells from blood. These receptors came from a woman aged 18-29 years in good health.

This clone was counted between two and nine times. The CDR3 region has the DNA TGTGCCAGCAGTGTAGGAGGACCCCTCCACTTT. It specifies CASSVGGPLHF. J is TRBJ1-6 and V is TRBV2; D remains ambiguous. Deletions cut 4 bases from V and 12 bases from J, with 7 bases between. Germline-derived CDR1 and CDR2 are SNHLY and FYNNEI. The CDR3 runs 11 residues.

This clone has more than one count but fewer than ten. This chain uses TRBV7-2 with TRBJ2-5, with a weak D call TRBD1 (5 bases). This CDR3 spans 14 amino acids. Looked up from germline, CDR1 is SGHTA and CDR2 is FQGNSA. Trimming took 7 bases from V and 5 from J, leaving 17 bases between them. The DNA of the CDR3 is TGTGCCAGCACCTCTAGGGCAGGGTTGGAGACCCAGTACTTC. This gives the protein CASTSRAGLETQYF.

This clone was detected only a few times. This chain links TRBV7-2 with TRBJ2-1, with D perhaps TRBD2 (6 bases). The CDR3 contains 14 residues. Germline values: CDR1 SGHTA, CDR2 FQGNSA. V was trimmed by 5 bases and J by 6 bases, leaving 14 bases between them. The CDR3 loop is CASSPETGVNEQFF. In DNA, the CDR3 is TGTGCCAGCAGCCCAGAGACGGGGGTCAATGAGCAGTTCTTC. The complete variable domain, with remaining parts taken from reference TRBV7-2 and TRBJ2-1, reads GAGVSQSPSNKVTEKGKDVELRCDPISGHTALYWYRQSLGQGLEFLIYFQGNSAPDKSGLPSDRFSAERTGGSVSTLTIQRTQQEDSAVYLCASSPETGVNEQFFGPGTRLTVL.

V usage is TRBV11-2 and J usage is TRBJ2-2, with D maybe TRBD2 (6 bases). Germline-derived CDR1 and CDR2 are SGHAT and FQNNGV. The CDR3 contains 15 residues. The germline V and J ends were trimmed by 6 bases and 0 bases, with 11 bases remaining between them. The CDR3 nucleotides read TGTGCCAGCAGGGGCAGCGGGCCGAACACCGGGGAGCTGTTTTTT. Translation: CASRGSGPNTGELFF.

The chain employs TRBV9 and TRBJ2-5; 9 nucleotides align to TRBD1. Germline CDR1 SGDLS, CDR2 YYNGEE. V was pared by 1 base and J by 1 base, with 2 bases of the junction left unmatched. The CDR3 spans 15 residues. CDR3 nucleotide sequence: TGTGCCAGCAGCGTACAGACAGGGGGCCAAGAGACCCAGTACTTC. Protein product: CASSVQTGGQETQYF. The full variable domain, with the rest looked up from reference TRBV9 and TRBJ2-5, is DSGVTQTPKHLITATGQRVTLRCSPRSGDLSVYWYQQSLDQGLQFLIQYYNGEERAKGNILERFSAQQFPDLHSELNLSSLELGDSALYFCASSVQTGGQETQYFGPGTRLLVL.

This clone was picked up a small number of times. V usage is TRBV7-2 and J usage is TRBJ1-1; no clear D. The ends were cut back, 3 bases at V and 6 bases at J, with 11 bases in the middle. The CDR3 is 13 residues long. CDR1 SGHTA and CDR2 FQGNSA come from the germline V gene. The CDR3 bases are TGTGCCAGCAGCTTTCGGGATATCGCTGAAGCTTTCTTT. As protein: CASSFRDIAEAFF.

The V and J genes are TRBV7-9 and TRBJ2-5; 9 bases agree with TRBD1. CDR1 is SEHNR and CDR2 is FQNEAQ in the germline V gene (reference sequence). CDR3 size: 12 residues. V lost 10 bases and J lost 5; bases outside the gene matches: 5. This CDR3 is CATSGQGETQYF. As DNA, the CDR3 is TGTGCCACCTCGGGACAGGGTGAGACCCAGTACTTC.

J is TRBJ2-1 and V is TRBV14; D call uncertain. The germline V and J ends were trimmed by 4 bases and 5 bases, with 9 bases remaining between them. The CDR3 extends over 13 amino acids. The germline gives CDR1 SGHDN, CDR2 FVKESK. CDR3 amino acids: CASSPGFNNEQFF. CDR3 DNA sequence: TGTGCCAGCAGCCCAGGATTTAACAATGAGCAGTTCTTC.

The chain has TRBV2 and TRBJ2-7; the D is unclear. The CDR3 contains 15 residues. Trimming removed 5 bases from V and 2 bases from J, with 16 bases in between. The germline gives CDR1 SNHLY, CDR2 FYNNEI. The CDR3 bases are TGTGCCAGCAGTCCTAAGACATCATCGACCTACGAGCAGTACTTC. Amino acids: CASSPKTSSTYEQYF.

The chain combines TRBV9 with TRBJ2-7; 12 nucleotides agree with TRBD1. The junction had 8 bases not matched to a gene; V was cut back by 4 bases and J by 6 bases. Germline CDR1 SGDLS, CDR2 YYNGEE. The CDR3 has 15 amino acids. This chain's CDR3 is CASSPQGQGAIEQYF. The DNA for the CDR3 is TGTGCCAGCAGCCCCCAGGGACAGGGGGCGATCGAGCAGTACTTC. Full variable domain (missing parts from reference TRBV9 and TRBJ2-7): DSGVTQTPKHLITATGQRVTLRCSPRSGDLSVYWYQQSLDQGLQFLIQYYNGEERAKGNILERFSAQQFPDLHSELNLSSLELGDSALYFCASSPQGQGAIEQYFGPGTRLTVT.

The chain employs TRBV6-5 and TRBJ2-1; 10 bases fit TRBD2. J was trimmed by 2 bases and V by 5 bases; bases with no gene match: 3. This CDR3 spans 15 amino acids. Germline V gives CDR1 MNHEY, CDR2 SVGAGI. CDR3 in amino acids: CASSNLAGAYNEQFF. CDR3 coding DNA: TGTGCCAGCAGTAATCTAGCGGGGGCCTACAATGAGCAGTTCTTC.